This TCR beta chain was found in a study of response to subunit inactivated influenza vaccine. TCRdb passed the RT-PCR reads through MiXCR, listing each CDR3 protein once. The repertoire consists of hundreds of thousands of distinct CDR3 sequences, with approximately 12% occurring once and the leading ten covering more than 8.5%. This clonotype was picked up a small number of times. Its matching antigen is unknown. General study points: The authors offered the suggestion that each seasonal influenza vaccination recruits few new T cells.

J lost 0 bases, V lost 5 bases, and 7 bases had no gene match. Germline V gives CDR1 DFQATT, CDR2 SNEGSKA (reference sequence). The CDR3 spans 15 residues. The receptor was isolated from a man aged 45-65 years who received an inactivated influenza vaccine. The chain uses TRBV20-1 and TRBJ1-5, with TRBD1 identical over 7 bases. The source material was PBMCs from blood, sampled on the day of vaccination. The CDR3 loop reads CSAWSGTASNQPQHF. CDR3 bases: TGCAGTGCTTGGTCGGGGACAGCTAGCAATCAGCCCCAGCATTTT.